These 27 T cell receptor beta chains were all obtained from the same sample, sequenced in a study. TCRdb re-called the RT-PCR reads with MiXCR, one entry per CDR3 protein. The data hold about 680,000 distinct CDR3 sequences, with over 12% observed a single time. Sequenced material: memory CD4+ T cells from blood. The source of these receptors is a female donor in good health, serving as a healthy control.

DNA of the CDR3: TGTGCCAGCAGTTACTCCCGGGTCAATAACTATGGCTACACCTTC. Amino acid sequence: CASSYSRVNNYGYTF. The chain recombines TRBV6-5 with TRBJ1-2, with no clear D. The CDR3 is 15 amino acids. The ends were cut back, 0 bases at V and 1 base at J, with 9 bases in the middle. Germline V gene lookup returns CDR1 MNHEY and CDR2 SVGAGI.

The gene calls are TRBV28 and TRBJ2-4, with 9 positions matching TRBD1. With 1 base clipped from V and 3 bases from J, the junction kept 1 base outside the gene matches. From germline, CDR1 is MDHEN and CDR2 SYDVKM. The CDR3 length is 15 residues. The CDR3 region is CASSLSGQGKNIQYF. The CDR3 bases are TGTGCCAGCAGTTTATCGGGACAGGGCAAAAACATTCAGTACTTC.

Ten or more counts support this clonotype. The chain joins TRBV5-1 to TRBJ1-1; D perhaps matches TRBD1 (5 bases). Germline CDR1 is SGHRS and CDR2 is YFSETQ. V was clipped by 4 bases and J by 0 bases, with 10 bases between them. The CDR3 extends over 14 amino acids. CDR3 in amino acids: CASSPGALNTEAFF. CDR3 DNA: TGCGCCAGCAGCCCCGGGGCCTTGAACACTGAAGCTTTCTTT.

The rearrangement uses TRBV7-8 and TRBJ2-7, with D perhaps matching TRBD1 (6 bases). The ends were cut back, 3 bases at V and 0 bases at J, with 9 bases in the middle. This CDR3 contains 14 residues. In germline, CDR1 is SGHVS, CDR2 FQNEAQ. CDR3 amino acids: CASSFGTSSYEQYF. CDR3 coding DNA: TGTGCCAGCAGCTTTGGGACAAGCTCCTACGAGCAGTACTTC.

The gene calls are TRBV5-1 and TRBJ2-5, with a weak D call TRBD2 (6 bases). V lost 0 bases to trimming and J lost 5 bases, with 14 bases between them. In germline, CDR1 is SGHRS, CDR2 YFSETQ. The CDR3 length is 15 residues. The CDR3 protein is CASSLGVGEVETQYF. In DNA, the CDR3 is TGCGCCAGCAGCTTGGGTGTCGGGGAGGTGGAGACCCAGTACTTC.

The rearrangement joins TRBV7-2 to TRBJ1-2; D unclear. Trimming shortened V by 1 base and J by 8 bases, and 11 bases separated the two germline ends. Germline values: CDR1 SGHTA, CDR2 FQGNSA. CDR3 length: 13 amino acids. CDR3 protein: CASSLDWVRGYTF. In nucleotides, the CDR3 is TGTGCCAGCAGCTTAGACTGGGTCCGCGGCTACACCTTC.

This CDR3 reads CASSPGQGTGDTQYF. In DNA form, the CDR3 reads TGTGCCAGTAGTCCGGGACAGGGAACGGGAGATACGCAGTATTTT. This chain uses TRBV19 with TRBJ2-3; 9 bases align to TRBD1. Trimming removed 5 bases from V and 5 bases from J; junction bases left unmatched: 8. The CDR3 spans 15 residues. Germline CDR1 is LNHDA and CDR2 is SQIVND (reference sequence).

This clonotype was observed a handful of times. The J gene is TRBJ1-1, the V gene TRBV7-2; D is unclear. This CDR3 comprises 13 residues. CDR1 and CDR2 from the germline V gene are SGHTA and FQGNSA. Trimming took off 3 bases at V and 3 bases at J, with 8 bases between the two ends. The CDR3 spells CASSFMFDTEAFF. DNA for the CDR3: TGTGCCAGCAGCTTTATGTTCGACACTGAAGCTTTCTTT.

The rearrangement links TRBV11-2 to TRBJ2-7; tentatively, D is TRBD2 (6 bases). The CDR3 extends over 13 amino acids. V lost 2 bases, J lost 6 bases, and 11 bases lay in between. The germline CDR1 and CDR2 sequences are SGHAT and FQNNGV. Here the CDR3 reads CASSLTGSREQYF. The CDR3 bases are TGTGCCAGCAGCTTAACCGGGAGTCGCGAGCAGTACTTC.

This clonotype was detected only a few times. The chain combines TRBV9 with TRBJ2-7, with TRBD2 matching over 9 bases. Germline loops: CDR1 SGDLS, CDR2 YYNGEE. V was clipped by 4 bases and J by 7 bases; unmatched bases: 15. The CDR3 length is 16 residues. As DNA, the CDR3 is TGTGCCAGCAGCCCTCCCGCGGGGGGGATACAAGGGGAGCAGTACTTC. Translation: CASSPPAGGIQGEQYF.

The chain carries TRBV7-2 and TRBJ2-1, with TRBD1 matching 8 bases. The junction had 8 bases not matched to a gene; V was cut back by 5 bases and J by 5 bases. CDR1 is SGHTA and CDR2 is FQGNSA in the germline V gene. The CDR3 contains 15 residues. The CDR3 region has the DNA TGTGCCAGCAGCCTCTTTGTGACAGGGGACAATGAGCAGTTCTTC. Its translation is CASSLFVTGDNEQFF.

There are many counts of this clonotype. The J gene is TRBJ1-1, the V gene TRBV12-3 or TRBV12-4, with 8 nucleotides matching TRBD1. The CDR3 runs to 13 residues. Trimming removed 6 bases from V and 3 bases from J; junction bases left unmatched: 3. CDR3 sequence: CASRPGQDTEAFF. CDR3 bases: TGTGCCAGCAGGCCGGGACAGGACACTGAAGCTTTCTTT.

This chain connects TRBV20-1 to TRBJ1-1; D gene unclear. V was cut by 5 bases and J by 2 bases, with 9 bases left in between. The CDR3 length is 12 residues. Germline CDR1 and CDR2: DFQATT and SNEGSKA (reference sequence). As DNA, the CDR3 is TGCAGTGCTTACGGCATAAACACTGAAGCTTTCTTT. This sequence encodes CSAYGINTEAFF.

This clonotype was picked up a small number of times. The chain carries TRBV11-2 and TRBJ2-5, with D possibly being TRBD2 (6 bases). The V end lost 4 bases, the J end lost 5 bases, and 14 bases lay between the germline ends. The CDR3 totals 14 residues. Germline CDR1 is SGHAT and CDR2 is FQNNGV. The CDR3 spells CASSWGLLGETQYF. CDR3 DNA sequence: TGTGCCAGCAGCTGGGGACTCCTCGGGGAGACCCAGTACTTC.

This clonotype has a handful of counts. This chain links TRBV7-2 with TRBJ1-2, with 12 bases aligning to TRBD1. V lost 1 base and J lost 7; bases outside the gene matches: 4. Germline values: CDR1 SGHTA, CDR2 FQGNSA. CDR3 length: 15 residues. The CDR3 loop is CASSLEGQGAAGYTF. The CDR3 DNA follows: TGTGCCAGCAGCTTAGAGGGACAGGGGGCTGCTGGCTACACCTTC.

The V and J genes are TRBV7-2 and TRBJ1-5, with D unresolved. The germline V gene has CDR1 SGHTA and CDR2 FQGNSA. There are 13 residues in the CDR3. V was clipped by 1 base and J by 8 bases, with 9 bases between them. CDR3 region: CASSLGRGKPQHF. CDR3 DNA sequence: TGTGCCAGCAGCTTAGGCCGGGGAAAGCCCCAGCATTTT.

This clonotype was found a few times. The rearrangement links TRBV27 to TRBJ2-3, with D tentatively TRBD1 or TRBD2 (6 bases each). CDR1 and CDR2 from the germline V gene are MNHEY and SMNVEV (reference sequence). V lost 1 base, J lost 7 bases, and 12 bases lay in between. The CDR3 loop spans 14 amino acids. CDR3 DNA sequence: TGTGCCAGCAGTTTATATCAGGGGAGGAATACGCAGTATTTT. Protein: CASSLYQGRNTQYF.

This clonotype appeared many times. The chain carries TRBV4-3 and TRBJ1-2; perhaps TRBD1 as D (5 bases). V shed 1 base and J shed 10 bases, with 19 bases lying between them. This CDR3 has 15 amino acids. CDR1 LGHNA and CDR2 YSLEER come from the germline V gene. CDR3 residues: CASSQVNSAGTDYTF. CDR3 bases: TGCGCCAGCAGCCAAGTAAACTCCGCAGGGACGGACTACACCTTC.

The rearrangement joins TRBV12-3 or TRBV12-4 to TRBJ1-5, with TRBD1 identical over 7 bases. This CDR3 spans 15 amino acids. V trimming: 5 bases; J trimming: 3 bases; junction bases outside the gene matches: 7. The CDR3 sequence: CASSPGQSNNQPQHF. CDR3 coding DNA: TGTGCCAGCAGTCCGGGACAGTCTAACAATCAGCCCCAGCATTTT.

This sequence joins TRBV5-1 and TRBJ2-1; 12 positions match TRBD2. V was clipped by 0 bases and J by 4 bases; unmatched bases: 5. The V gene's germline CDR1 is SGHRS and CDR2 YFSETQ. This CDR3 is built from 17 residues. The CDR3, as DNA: TGCGCCAGCAGCTTGGCTCCTAGCGGGGGGGGATACAATGAGCAGTTCTTC. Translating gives CASSLAPSGGGYNEQFF.

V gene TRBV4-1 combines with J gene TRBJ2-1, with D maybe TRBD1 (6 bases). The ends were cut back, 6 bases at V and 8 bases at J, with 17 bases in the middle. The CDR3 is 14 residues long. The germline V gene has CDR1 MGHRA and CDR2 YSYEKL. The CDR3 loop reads CASRGNRDTDEQFF. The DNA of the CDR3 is TGCGCCAGCAGAGGGAACAGGGATACCGATGAGCAGTTCTTC.

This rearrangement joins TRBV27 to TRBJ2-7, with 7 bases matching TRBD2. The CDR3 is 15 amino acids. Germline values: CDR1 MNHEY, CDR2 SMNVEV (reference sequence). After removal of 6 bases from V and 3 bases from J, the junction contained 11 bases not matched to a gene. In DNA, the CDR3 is TGTGCCAGCAGCTTGGCCGGGCGGGAGCTCTACGAGCAGTACTTC. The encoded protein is CASSLAGRELYEQYF.

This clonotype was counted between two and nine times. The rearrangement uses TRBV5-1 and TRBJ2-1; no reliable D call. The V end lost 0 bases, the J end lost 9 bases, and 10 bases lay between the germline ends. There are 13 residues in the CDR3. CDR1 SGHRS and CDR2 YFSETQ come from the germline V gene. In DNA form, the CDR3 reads TGCGCCAGCAGCTTGGATGGGTACCCTGAGCAGTTCTTC. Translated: CASSLDGYPEQFF.

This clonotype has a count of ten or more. CDR3 region: CASRLAGRTDTQYF. CDR3 sequence (DNA): TGTGCCAGCAGATTAGCGGGCCGCACAGATACGCAGTATTTT. This sequence joins TRBV6-5 and TRBJ2-3; TRBD2 agrees at 7 bases. V was pared by 6 bases and J by 1 base, with 4 bases of the junction left unmatched. CDR3 length: 14 residues. CDR1 is MNHEY and CDR2 is SVGAGI in the germline V gene.

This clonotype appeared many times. The CDR3: CASSQGRGGRNVGETQYF. In DNA, the CDR3 is TGCGCCAGCAGCCAAGGCCGGGGCGGGAGAAACGTTGGGGAGACCCAGTACTTC. The rearrangement joins TRBV4-3 to TRBJ2-5, with 7 bases lining up with TRBD2. CDR1 is LGHNA, CDR2 YSLEER, per germline. Trimming removed 1 base from V and 5 bases from J; junction bases left unmatched: 16. The length of the CDR3 is 18 residues.

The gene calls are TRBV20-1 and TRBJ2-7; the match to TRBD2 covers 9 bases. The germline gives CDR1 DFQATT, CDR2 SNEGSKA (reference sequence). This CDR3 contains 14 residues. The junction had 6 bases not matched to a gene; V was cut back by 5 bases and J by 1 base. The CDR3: CSAGYSGSSYEQYF. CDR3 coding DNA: TGCAGTGCTGGGTATAGCGGGAGTTCCTACGAGCAGTACTTC.

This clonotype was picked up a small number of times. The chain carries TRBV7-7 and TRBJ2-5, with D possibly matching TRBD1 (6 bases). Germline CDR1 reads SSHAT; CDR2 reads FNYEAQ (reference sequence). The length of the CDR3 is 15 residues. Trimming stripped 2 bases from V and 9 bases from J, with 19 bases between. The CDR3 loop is CASSLSARGEGAQYF. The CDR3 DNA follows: TGTGCCAGCAGCTTATCTGCCAGGGGAGAAGGGGCCCAGTACTTC.